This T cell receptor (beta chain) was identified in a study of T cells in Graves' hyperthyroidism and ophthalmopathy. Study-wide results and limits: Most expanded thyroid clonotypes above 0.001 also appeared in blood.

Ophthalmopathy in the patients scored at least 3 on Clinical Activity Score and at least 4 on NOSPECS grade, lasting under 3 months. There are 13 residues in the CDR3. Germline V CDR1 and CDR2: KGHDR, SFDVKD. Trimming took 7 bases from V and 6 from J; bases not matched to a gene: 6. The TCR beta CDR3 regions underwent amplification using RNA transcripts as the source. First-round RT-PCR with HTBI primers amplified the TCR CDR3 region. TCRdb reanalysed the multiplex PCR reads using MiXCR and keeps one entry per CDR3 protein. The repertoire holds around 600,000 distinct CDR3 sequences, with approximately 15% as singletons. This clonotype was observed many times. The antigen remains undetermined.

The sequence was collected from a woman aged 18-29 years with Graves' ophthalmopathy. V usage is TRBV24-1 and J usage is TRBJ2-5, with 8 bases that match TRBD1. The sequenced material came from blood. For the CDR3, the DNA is TGTGCCACCAGGTCAGGGGGCGGAAAGACCCAGTACTTC. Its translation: CATRSGGGKTQYF.